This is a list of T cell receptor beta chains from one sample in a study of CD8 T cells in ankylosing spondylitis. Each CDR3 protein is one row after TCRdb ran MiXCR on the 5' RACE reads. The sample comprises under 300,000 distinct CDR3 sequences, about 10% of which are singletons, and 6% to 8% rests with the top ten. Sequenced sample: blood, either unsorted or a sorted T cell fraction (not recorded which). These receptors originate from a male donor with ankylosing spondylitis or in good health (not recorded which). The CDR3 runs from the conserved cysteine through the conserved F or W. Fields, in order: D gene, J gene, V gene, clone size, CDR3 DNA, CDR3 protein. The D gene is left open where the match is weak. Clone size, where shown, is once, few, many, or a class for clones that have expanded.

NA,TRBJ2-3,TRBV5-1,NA,TGCGCCAGCAGCTTGACCACCGAAGCCGATACGCAGTATTTT,CASSLTTEADTQYF
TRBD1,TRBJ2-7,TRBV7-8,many,TGTGCCAGCAGCTTAGTTCGGACAGGGGAAGGCGAGCAGTACTTC,CASSLVRTGEGEQYF
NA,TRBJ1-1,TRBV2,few,TGTGCCAGCATTGAATGGACTGAAGCTTTCTTT,CASIEWTEAFF
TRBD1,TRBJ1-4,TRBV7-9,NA,TGTGCCAGCAGCCGGTGGGACAGGGAGGTTAATGAAAAACTGTTTTTT,CASSRWDREVNEKLFF
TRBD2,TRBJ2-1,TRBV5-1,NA,TGCGCCAGCAGCCGGGGTCGGGGGGGCTACAATGAGCAGTTCTTC,CASSRGRGGYNEQFF
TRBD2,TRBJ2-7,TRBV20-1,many,TGCAGTGCTAGACCTCCTGGACTAGCGGGGAGCGAGCAGTACTTC,CSARPPGLAGSEQYF
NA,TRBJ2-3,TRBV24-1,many,TGTGCCACCGCCGATACGAGGACAGACACAGATACGCAGTATTTT,CATADTRTDTDTQYF
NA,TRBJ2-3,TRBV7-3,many,TGTGCCAGCAGCTTAAACGGGGCAGGGATCACAGATACGCAGTATTTT,CASSLNGAGITDTQYF
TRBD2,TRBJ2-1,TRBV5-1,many,TGCGCCAGCAGCTTGGTGGGGCTAGCGGGGTACAATGAGCAGTTCTTC,CASSLVGLAGYNEQFF
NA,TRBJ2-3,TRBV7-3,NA,TGTGCCAGCAGCTTATACGCGTCACACCGCGATACGCAGTATTTT,CASSLYASHRDTQYF
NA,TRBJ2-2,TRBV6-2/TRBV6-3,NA,TGTGCCAGCCAGGGACAAATGTGGACCGGGGAGCTGTTTTTT,CASQGQMWTGELFF
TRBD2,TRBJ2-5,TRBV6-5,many,TGTGCCAGCAGTTACTCAGCGGGAGGGCCTCAAGAGACCCAGTACTTC,CASSYSAGGPQETQYF
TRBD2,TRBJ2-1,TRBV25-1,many,TGTGCCAGCAGGAAAGGACTAGCGGGAGGAAAATACAATGAGCAGTTCTTC,CASRKGLAGGKYNEQFF
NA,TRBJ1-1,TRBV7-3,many,TGTGCCAGCAGCTTAACGAGGGGGGTATACACTGAAGCTTTCTTT,CASSLTRGVYTEAFF
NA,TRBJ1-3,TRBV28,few,TGTGCCACCTCTACCTCTGGAAACACCATATATTTT,CATSTSGNTIYF
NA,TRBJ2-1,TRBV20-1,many,TGCAGTGCTAGAGGTCTGGGTGAGCAGTTCTTC,CSARGLGEQFF
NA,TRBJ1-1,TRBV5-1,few,TGCGCCAGCAGCTTCATTGACAGGTTGAACACTGAAGCTTTCTTT,CASSFIDRLNTEAFF
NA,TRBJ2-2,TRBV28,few,TGTGCCAGCAGTTTTGACAGCGCCAACACCGGGGAGCTGTTTTTT,CASSFDSANTGELFF
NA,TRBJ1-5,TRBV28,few,TGTGCCAGCAGCCCCATAGATAGCAATCAGCCCCAGCATTTT,CASSPIDSNQPQHF
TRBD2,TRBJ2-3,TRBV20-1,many,TGCAGTGCCTCCAACACCAGGACTAGCGGGAGGCACCGAGACCCTACAGATACGCAGTATTTT,CSASNTRTSGRHRDPTDTQYF
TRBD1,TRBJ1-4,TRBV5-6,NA,TGTGCCAGCAGCTCTGCCACAGGGGGCGATAATGAAAAACTGTTTTTT,CASSSATGGDNEKLFF
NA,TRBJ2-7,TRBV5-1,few,TGCGCCAGCAGGCCCGCCCTAGCGAAACACGAGCAGTACTTC,CASRPALAKHEQYF
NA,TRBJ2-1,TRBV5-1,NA,TGCGCCAGCAGCTTGCAGCAGGGTGGCTCCTACAATGAGCAGTTCTTC,CASSLQQGGSYNEQFF
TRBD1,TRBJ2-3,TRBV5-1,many,TGCGCCAGCAGCTGGACAGGGGACACAGATACGCAGTATTTT,CASSWTGDTDTQYF
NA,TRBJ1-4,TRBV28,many,TGTGCCAGCAGTTTACACACTGGAGTAAAACTGTTTTTT,CASSLHTGVKLFF
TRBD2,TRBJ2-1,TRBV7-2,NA,TGTGCCAGCAGCCGCCCGAAAGCGGGAGGGCCTGTTGAGCAGTTCTTC,CASSRPKAGGPVEQFF
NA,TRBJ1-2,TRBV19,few,TGTGCCAGTAGTATCACCGGGGGCGAAAACTATGGCTACACCTTC,CASSITGGENYGYTF
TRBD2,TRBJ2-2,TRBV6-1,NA,TGTGCCAGCAGCCCTGCGGGCGGGAGAGGATCCACCGGGGAGCTGTTTTTT,CASSPAGGRGSTGELFF
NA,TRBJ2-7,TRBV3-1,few,TGTGCCAGCAGCCCCCAATGGGACTTAGCCTACGAGCAGTACTTC,CASSPQWDLAYEQYF
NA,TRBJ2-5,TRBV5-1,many,TGTGCCAGCAGCCCCGGACAGCAAGAGACCCAGTACTTC,CASSPGQQETQYF
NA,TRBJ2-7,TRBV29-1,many,TGCAGCGTGGTCGAGCCCCTCCGACACGAGCAGTACTTC,CSVVEPLRHEQYF
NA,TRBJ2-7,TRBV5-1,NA,TGCGCCAGCAGCTTGGATATGTTGGCATCATCAGCCTACGAGCAGTACTTC,CASSLDMLASSAYEQYF
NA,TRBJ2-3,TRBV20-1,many,TGCAGTGCTAGCCCCCTTTGGGGCGGACCTAGCACAGATACGCAGTATTTT,CSASPLWGGPSTDTQYF